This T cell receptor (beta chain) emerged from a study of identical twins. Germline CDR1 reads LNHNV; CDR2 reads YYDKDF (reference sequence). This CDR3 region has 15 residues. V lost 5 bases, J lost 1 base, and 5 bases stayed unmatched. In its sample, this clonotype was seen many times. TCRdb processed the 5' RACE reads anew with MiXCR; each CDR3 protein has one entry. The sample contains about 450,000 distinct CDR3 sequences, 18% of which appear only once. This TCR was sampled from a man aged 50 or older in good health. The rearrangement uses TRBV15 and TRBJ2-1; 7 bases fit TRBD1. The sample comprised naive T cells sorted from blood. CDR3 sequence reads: CATSATGRSYNEQFF. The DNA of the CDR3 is TGTGCCACCAGCGCGACAGGGCGGTCCTACAATGAGCAGTTCTTC.